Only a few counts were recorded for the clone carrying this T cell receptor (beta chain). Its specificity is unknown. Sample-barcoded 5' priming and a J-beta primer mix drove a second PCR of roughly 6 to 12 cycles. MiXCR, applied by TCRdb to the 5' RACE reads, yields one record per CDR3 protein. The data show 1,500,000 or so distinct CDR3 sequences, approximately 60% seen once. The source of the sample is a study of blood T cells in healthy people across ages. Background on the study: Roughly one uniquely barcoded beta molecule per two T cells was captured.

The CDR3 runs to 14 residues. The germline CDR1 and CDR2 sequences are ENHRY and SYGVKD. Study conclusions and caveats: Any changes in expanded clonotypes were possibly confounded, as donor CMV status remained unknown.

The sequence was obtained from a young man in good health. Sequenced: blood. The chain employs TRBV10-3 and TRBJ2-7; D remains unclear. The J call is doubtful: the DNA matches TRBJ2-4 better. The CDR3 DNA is TGTGCCATCAGTGTTTCCGCAGGATCCAACATTCAGTACTTC. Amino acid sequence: CAISVSAGSNIQYF.